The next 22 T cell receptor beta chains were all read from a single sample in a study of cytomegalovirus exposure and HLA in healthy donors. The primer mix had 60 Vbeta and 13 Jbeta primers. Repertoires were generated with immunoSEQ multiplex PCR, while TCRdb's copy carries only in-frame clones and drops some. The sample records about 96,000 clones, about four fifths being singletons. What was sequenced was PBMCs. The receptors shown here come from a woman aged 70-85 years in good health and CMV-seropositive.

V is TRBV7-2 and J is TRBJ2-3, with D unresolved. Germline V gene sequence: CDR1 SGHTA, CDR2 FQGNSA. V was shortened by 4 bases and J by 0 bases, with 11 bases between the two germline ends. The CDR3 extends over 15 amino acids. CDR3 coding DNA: TGTGCCAGCAGCTCTAGGCGGAGTAGCACAGATACGCAGTATTTT. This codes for CASSSRRSSTDTQYF.

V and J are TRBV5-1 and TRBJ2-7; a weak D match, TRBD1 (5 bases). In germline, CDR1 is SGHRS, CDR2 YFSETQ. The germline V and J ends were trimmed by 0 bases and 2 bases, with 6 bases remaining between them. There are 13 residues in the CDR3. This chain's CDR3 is CASSLGTTYEQYF. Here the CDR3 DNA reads TGCGCCAGCAGCTTGGGGACAACCTACGAGCAGTACTTC. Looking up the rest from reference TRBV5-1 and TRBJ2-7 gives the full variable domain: KAGVTQTPRYLIKTRGQQVTLSCSPISGHRSVSWYQQTPGQGLQFLFEYFSETQRNKGNFPGRFSGRQFSNSRSEMNVSTLELGDSALYLCASSLGTTYEQYFGPGTRLTVT.

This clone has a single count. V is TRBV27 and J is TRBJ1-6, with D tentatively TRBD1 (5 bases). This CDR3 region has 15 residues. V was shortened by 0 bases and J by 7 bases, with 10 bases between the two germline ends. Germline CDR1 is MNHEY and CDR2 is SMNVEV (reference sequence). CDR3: CASSLSWGRNSPLHF. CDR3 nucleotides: TGTGCCAGCAGTTTATCTTGGGGCAGGAATTCACCCCTCCACTTT.

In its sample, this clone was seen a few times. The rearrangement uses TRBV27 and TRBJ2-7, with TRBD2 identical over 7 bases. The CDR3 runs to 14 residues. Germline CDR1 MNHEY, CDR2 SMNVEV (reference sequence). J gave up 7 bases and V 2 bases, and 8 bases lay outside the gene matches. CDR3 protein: CASSLRGGVREQYF. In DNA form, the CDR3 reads TGTGCCAGCAGTTTACGTGGGGGGGTAAGGGAGCAGTACTTC.

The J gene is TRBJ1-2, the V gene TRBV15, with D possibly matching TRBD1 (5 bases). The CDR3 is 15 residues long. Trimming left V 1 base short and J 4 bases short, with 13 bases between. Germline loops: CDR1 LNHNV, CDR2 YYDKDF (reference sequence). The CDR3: CATSRGGAAAYGYTF. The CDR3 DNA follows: TGTGCCACCAGCAGAGGCGGGGCAGCCGCCTATGGCTACACCTTC.

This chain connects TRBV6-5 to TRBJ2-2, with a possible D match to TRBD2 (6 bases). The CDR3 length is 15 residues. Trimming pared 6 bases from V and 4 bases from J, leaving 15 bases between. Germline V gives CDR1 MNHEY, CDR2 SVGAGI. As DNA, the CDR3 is TGTGCCAGCAGACCGCACGGGGGAGGCACCGGGGAGCTGTTTTTT. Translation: CASRPHGGGTGELFF.

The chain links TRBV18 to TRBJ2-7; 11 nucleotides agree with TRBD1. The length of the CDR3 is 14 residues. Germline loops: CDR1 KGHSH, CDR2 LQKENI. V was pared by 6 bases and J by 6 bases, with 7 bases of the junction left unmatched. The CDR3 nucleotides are TGTGCCAGCTCCCGGGACAGGGGGGAATTCGAGCAGTACTTC. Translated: CASSRDRGEFEQYF.

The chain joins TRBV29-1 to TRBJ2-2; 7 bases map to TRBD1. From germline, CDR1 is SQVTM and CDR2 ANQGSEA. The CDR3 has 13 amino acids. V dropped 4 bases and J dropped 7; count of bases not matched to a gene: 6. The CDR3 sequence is CSVVGQGDGELFF. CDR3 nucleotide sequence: TGCAGCGTTGTTGGTCAGGGGGACGGGGAGCTGTTTTTT.

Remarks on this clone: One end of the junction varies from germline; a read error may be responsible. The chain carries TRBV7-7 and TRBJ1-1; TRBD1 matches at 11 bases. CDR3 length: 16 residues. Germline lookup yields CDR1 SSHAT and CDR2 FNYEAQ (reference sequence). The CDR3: CASSSSGQGGDTEAFF. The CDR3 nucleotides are TGTGCTAGCAGCTCCTCGGGACAGGGGGGGGACACTGAAGCTTTCTTT.

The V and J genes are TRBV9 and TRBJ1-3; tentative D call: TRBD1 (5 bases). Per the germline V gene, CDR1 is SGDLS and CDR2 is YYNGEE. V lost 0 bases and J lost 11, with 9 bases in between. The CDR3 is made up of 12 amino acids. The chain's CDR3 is CASSVAPGSIYF. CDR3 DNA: TGTGCCAGCAGCGTAGCTCCAGGGTCCATATATTTT.

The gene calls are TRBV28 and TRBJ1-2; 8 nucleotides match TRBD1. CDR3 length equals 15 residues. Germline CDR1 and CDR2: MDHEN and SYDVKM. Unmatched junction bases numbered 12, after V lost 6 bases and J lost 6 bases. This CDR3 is CASRLASTGGNGYTF. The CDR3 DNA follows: TGTGCCAGCAGGTTAGCGTCCACAGGGGGTAATGGCTACACCTTC.

This CDR3 reads CASSTGQGAEKLFF. The CDR3 DNA reads TGTGCCAGCTCAACGGGACAGGGGGCGGAAAAACTGTTTTTT. The genes are TRBV18 and TRBJ1-4; 12 nucleotides line up with TRBD1. This CDR3 is built from 14 residues. The V gene end was trimmed by 5 bases and the J gene end by 8 bases; junction bases not matched to a gene: 3. Germline CDR1 and CDR2: KGHSH and LQKENI.

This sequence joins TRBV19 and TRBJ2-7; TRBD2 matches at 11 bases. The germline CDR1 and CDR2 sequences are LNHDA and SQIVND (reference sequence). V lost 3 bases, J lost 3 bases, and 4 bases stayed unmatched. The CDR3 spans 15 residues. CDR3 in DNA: TGTGCCAGTAGTATTATCACTAGCGGGAGCTACGAGCAGTACTTC. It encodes CASSIITSGSYEQYF.

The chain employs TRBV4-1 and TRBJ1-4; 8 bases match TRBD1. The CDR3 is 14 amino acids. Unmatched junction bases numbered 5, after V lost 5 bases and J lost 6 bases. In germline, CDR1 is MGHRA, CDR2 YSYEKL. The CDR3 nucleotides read TGCGCCAGCAGCAGACAGGGGAGGGATGAAAAACTGTTTTTT. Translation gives CASSRQGRDEKLFF.

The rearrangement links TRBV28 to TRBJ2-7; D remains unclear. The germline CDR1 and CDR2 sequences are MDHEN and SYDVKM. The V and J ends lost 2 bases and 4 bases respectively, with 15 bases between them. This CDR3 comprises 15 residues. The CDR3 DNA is TGTGCCAGCAGTTTACCCCGCCCTAACAGATACGAGCAGTACTTC. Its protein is CASSLPRPNRYEQYF.

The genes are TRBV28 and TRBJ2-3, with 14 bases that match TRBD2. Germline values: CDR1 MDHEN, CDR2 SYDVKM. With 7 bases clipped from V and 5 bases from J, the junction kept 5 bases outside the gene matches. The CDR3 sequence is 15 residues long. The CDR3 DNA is TGTGCCAGCATCGGGACTAGCGGGAGTCGAGATACGCAGTATTTT. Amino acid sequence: CASIGTSGSRDTQYF.

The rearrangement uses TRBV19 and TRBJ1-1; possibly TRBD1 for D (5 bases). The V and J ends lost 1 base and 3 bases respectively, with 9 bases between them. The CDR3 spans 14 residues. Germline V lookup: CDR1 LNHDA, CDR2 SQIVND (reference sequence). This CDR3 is CASSIGQGYTEAFF. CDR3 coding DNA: TGTGCCAGTAGTATAGGTCAGGGCTACACTGAAGCTTTCTTT.

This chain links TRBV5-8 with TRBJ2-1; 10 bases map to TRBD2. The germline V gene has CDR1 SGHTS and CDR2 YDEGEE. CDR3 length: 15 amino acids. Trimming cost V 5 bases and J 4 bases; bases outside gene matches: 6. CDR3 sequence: CASRTSGIGYNEQFF. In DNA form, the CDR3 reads TGTGCCAGCAGAACTAGCGGGATCGGGTACAATGAGCAGTTCTTC.

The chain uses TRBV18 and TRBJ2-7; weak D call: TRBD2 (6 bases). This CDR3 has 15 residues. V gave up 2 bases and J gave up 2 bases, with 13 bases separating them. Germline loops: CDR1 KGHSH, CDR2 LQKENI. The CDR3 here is CASSPSRDSPYEQYF. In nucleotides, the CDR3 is TGTGCCAGCTCACCAAGCCGGGACTCGCCCTACGAGCAGTACTTC.

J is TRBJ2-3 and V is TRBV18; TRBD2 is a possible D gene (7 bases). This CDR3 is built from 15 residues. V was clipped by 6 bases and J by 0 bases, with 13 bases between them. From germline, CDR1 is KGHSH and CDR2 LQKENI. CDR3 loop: CASSRRGASTDTQYF. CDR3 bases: TGTGCCAGCTCCCGTCGGGGGGCTAGCACAGATACGCAGTATTTT. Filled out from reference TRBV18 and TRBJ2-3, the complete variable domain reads NAGVMQNPRHLVRRRGQEARLRCSPMKGHSHVYWYRQLPEEGLKFMVYLQKENIIDESGMPKERFSAEFPKEGPSILRIQQVVRGDSAAYFCASSRRGASTDTQYFGPGTRLTVL.

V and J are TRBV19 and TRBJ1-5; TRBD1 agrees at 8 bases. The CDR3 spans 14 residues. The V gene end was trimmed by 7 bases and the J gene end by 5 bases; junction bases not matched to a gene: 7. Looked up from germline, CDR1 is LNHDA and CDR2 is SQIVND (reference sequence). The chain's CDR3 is CASTPTGADQPQHF. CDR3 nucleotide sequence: TGTGCCAGTACCCCGACAGGGGCGGATCAGCCCCAGCATTTT.

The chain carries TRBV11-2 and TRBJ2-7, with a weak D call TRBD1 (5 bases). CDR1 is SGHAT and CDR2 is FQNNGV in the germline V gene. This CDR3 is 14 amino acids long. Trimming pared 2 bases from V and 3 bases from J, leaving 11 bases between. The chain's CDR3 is CASSLSRAHYEQYF. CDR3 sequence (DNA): TGTGCCAGCAGCTTAAGCAGGGCCCACTACGAGCAGTACTTC.